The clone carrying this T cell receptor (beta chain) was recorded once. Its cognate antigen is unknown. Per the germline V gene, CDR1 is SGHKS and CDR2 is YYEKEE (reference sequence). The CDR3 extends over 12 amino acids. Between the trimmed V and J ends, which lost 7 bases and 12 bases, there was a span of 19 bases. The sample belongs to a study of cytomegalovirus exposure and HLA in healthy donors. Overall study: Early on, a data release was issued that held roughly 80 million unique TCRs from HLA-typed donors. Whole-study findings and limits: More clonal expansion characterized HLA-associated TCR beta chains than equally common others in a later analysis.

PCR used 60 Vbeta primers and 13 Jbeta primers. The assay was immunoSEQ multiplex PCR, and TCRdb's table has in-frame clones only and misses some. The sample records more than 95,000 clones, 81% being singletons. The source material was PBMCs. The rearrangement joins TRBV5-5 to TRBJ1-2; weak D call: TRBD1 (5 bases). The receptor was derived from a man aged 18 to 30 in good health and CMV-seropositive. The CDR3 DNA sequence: TGTGCCAGCGGCAGGGATGTTTTTGGGGACACCTTC. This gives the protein CASGRDVFGDTF.